This T cell receptor beta chain was observed in a study of immune cell composition in non-small cell lung cancer. Study-wide findings and caveats: It was not proven that tumour-reactive clones equal dominant tumour-associated clones. Tumour TCR-beta clonality showed no significant link to smoking pack-years. Around 80% of squamous and around a third of adenocarcinoma cases had tumour-associated clones >0.5%.

The germline gives CDR1 SGHTA, CDR2 FQGNSA. The CDR3 contains 15 residues. The ends were cut back, 6 bases at V and 7 bases at J, with 19 bases in the middle. With regard to this clone: The antigen remains undetermined.

Normal lung was taken at the farthest possible site, at least 3 cm from tumour. Repertoires were generated with immunoSEQ multiplex PCR, while TCRdb's copy carries only in-frame clones and drops some. The sample yields about 2,800 clones, approximately 80% seen once. This sequence was found in a human donor with non-small cell lung cancer. The sequencing sample was made of non-adjacent lung tissue. The J gene is TRBJ2-1, the V gene TRBV7-2; D perhaps matches TRBD1 (6 bases). CDR3 protein: CASSYTRGRGNEQFF. CDR3 nucleotides: TGTGCCAGCAGTTATACCCGGGGAAGGGGGAATGAGCAGTTCTTC.